The present T cell receptor (beta chain) was sequenced within a study of T-cell memory formation after mild COVID-19 (TCRdb year 2021). Notes on the research overall: TCR sequence clusters from the two donors were largely donor specific. Longitudinal TCRalpha and TCRbeta repertoire sequencing tracked T-cell clones expanding and contracting after mild COVID-19 in two donors. The cohort comprised two young, previously healthy adult volunteers, one female and one male.

The paper's findings and limits, for the study overall: The study included only a couple of mild cases, and larger cohorts that include severe cases with pre-infection samples were judged to be necessary. Some responding clones were detected in pre-infection memory, suggesting pre-existing cross-reactive memory T cells joined the SARS-CoV-2 response. Contracting CD4+ clones were found mainly in CM and EM memory subsets, while CD8+ clones were enriched in EMRA. SARS-CoV-2 specificity was not confirmed for the second-wave clones peaking on day 37. Clones that contracted from day 15 to 85 showed balanced CD4/CD8 phenotypes, whereas a second wave of clones that expanded from day 15 to 37 leaned towards CD4+.

Ficoll-Paque density gradient centrifugation was the method used to isolate PBMCs. CDR1 and CDR2 are read off the germline V gene as SNHLY and FYNNEI. CDR3 length: 13 amino acids, cysteine to valine. Of the read, only the CDR3 DNA is kept; its 39 bases are in frame from base 1. The junction carries 15 bases between V and J, which are trimmed by 6 bases and 6 bases respectively. Sequencing used an Illumina NovaSeq 6000. cDNA libraries for TCRalpha and TCRbeta were prepared by 5'RACE using constant-segment primers, with sample barcodes and unique molecular identifiers added. Trizol reagent was used to extract RNA from every sample. Libraries were amplified in two PCR steps, with a second sample barcode and Illumina TruSeq adapters added in the second step. The libraries were sequenced on an Illumina NovaSeq using 2 x 150 bp paired-end reads. The published analysis was carried out like this. Demultiplexing of reads and collapsing into UMI-guided consensus sequences were performed with migec v1.2.7. Using mixcr v2.1.11, UMI consensuses were aligned to TRA and TRB V and J templates and then assembled into clonotypes. A clonotype was counted as expanded or contracted only when both edgeR and NoisET called the clonotype significant, with the noise models trained on biological replicates. For edgeR calls, the cutoffs were a false discovery rate-adjusted p below 0.01 and a log2 fold-change threshold of 1. As an exploratory analysis of dynamics, PCA with hierarchical clustering was applied to max-normalized trajectories of the 1000 most abundant clonotypes. Separately sequenced CD4+ and CD8+ repertoires were used to assign the CD4 or CD8 phenotype of responding clones. TCRdb reanalyzed the raw reads on its own, using fastp at Q25 for trimming and MiXCR for clone calling, and kept in-frame beta chains. Under each unique CDR3 protein, matching rows form one entry showing the most common genes and DNA. In this record, the V and J calls reflect TCRdb's handling and not the investigators' own analysis. In this sample the table shows approximately 300,000 distinct CDR3 sequences, approximately 15% of which occur a single time. 20% to 25% of the sample is in the top ten clones.

This clonotype was detected only a few times. Its antigen remains unidentified. Per-base qualities were not stored, and no clone one base away is much larger. The sequence is built from TRBV2 and TRBJ2-7; the best D guess is TRBD1, with 6 bases matching. This receptor was obtained from a man between 18 and 35 years old who had mild COVID-19 (a few samples of this study predate the infection). The sample titles of this study are shuffled in the database, so cell type and time point are left out; the donor was told from shared clones. Sequenced sample: PBMCs or a T cell subset sorted from them (not recorded which). CDR3 protein: CASRPTGFTEQYV. The DNA reads as follows: TGTGCCAGCAGACCCACAGGGTTCACCGAGCAGTACGTC.